These 16 T cell receptor beta chains share one sample of origin, sequenced in a study of T cell responses to AZD1222 COVID-19 vaccine. The data were produced by immunoSEQ multiplex PCR, yet TCRdb's version contains in-frame clones alone and is incomplete. Of 95,000 to 150,000 clones detected, less than 95% appear once; the ten largest clones hold more than 6%. The material was peripheral blood, obtained on day 0 of AZD1222 vaccination. Receptor source: an adult in good health.

V and J are TRBV5-1 and TRBJ2-7, with D maybe TRBD1 (5 bases). CDR1 and CDR2 from the germline V gene are SGHRS and YFSETQ. The CDR3 length is 14 residues. Trimming left V 0 bases short and J 8 bases short, with 15 bases between. The CDR3 DNA reads TGCGCCAGCAGCTTGGGACAGAGTACCCTACAGCAGTACTTC. The encoded protein is CASSLGQSTLQQYF.

The chain recombines TRBV5-1 with TRBJ2-1; 9 bases line up with TRBD2. Per the germline V gene, CDR1 is SGHRS and CDR2 is YFSETQ. The trim removed 0 bases at V and 7 bases at J, leaving 11 bases unmatched. The CDR3 has 17 amino acids. The CDR3 region is CASSLELGTSMKNEQFF. CDR3 coding DNA: TGCGCCAGCAGCTTGGAACTCGGGACTAGCATGAAAAATGAGCAGTTCTTC.

This chain links TRBV28 with TRBJ2-7; 7 bases agree with TRBD1. The germline V gene encodes CDR1 MDHEN and CDR2 SYDVKM. This CDR3 has 15 amino acids. V shed 4 bases and J 2 bases; nucleotides not matched to a gene: 8. In DNA form, the CDR3 reads TGTGCCAGCAGTTCCGCCGGGACAGATACCTACGAGCAGTACTTC. It translates to CASSSAGTDTYEQYF.

The J gene is TRBJ2-3, the V gene TRBV9; D ambiguous. Germline V gene data show CDR1 as SGDLS and CDR2 as YYNGEE. V lost 0 bases and J 2 bases, leaving 7 bases between the germline ends. This CDR3 is built from 14 residues. The CDR3 bases are TGTGCCAGCAGCGTAGTTGACACCACAGATACGCAGTATTTT. This encodes CASSVVDTTDTQYF.

This clone was picked up one time. The sample carries other DNA sequences with the same CDR3. The chain carries TRBV28 and TRBJ2-7, with D hard to call. There are 11 residues in the CDR3. In germline, CDR1 is MDHEN, CDR2 SYDVKM. Deletions cut 4 bases from V and 3 bases from J, with 4 bases between. The CDR3 loop reads CASSSNYEQYF. The CDR3 nucleotides are TGTGCCAGCAGTTCTAACTACGAGCAGTACTTC.

The gene calls are TRBV29-1 and TRBJ2-7, with 9 bases matching TRBD1. The length of the CDR3 is 13 residues. Per the germline V gene, CDR1 is SQVTM and CDR2 is ANQGSEA. After removal of 2 bases from V and 5 bases from J, the junction contained 4 bases not matched to a gene. Here the CDR3 reads CSVELDRGNEQYF. CDR3 bases: TGCAGCGTTGAATTGGACAGGGGCAACGAGCAGTACTTC.

The DNA of the CDR3 is TGTGCCAGCAGTCAAAACGGGGGAGCGACTGAAGCTTTCTTT. Amino acids: CASSQNGGATEAFF. The chain combines TRBV6-5 with TRBJ1-1, with D possibly TRBD1 on 5 matching bases. Germline loops: CDR1 MNHEY, CDR2 SVGAGI. The CDR3 contains 14 residues. The V and J ends lost 5 bases and 5 bases respectively, with 15 bases between them.

J is TRBJ1-2 and V is TRBV6-6; TRBD1 matches 7 bases. This CDR3 has 13 residues. Unmatched junction bases numbered 7, after V lost 6 bases and J lost 6 bases. CDR1 and CDR2 from the germline V gene are MNHNY and SVGAGI (reference sequence). The CDR3 DNA sequence: TGTGCCAGCAGGTCGACAGGGCCGAATGGCTACACCTTC. Its translation: CASRSTGPNGYTF.

This chain connects TRBV27 to TRBJ1-5, with D possibly matching TRBD1 (5 bases). This CDR3 spans 15 amino acids. CDR1 is MNHEY and CDR2 is SMNVEV in the germline V gene (reference sequence). V was trimmed by 0 bases and J by 4 bases, leaving 10 bases between them. The CDR3 sequence: CASSLSGQANQPQHF. The CDR3 coding sequence is TGTGCCAGCAGTTTATCGGGGCAAGCAAATCAGCCCCAGCATTTT.

V gene TRBV10-3 combines with J gene TRBJ2-1; D unresolved. Trimming shortened V by 5 bases and J by 5 bases, and 19 bases separated the two germline ends. Germline V gene lookup returns CDR1 ENHRY and CDR2 SYGVKD. The CDR3 is 16 amino acids. The CDR3 DNA sequence: TGTGCCATCAGTAAAAGCTTAGTTGGGGTTGACAATGAGCAGTTCTTC. Its protein is CAISKSLVGVDNEQFF.

A single count supports this clone. This rearrangement joins TRBV7-8 to TRBJ2-1, with 8 bases identical to TRBD2. CDR1 and CDR2 from the germline V gene are SGHVS and FQNEAQ. This CDR3 contains 16 residues. The V segment lost 2 bases and the J segment 4 bases; nucleotides outside the gene matches: 7. CDR3 in DNA: TGTGCCAGCAGCTTAAGTCAAAGCGGGGGATACAATGAGCAGTTCTTC. It yields the protein CASSLSQSGGYNEQFF.

The chain is built from TRBV11-2 and TRBJ2-7; D might be TRBD2 (6 bases). Germline V lookup: CDR1 SGHAT, CDR2 FQNNGV. The V gene lost 8 bases and the J gene lost 8 bases, with 19 bases spanning the gap. The CDR3 spans 13 residues. CDR3 coding DNA: TGTGCCAGCGGGAATGTCGGGAGTAACAAGCAGTACTTC. This sequence encodes CASGNVGSNKQYF.

This clone was seen a few times. The chain has TRBV4-1 and TRBJ2-7; weak D call: TRBD1 (6 bases). The CDR3 is made up of 15 amino acids. The ends were cut back, 1 base at V and 6 bases at J, with 16 bases in the middle. The germline V gene has CDR1 MGHRA and CDR2 YSYEKL. The CDR3 sequence is CASSQVRGTLAEQYF. Here the CDR3 DNA reads TGCGCCAGCAGCCAAGTAAGGGGGACCCTGGCCGAGCAGTACTTC.

This chain uses TRBV10-1 with TRBJ2-1; a weak D match, TRBD1 (6 bases). The CDR3 is made up of 16 amino acids. Trimming cost V 6 bases and J 2 bases, with 17 bases left between them. CDR1 and CDR2 (germline): WNHNN, SYGVQD (reference sequence). The CDR3 protein is CASSDNPGTTYNEQFF. The CDR3 DNA reads TGCGCCAGCAGCGATAACCCCGGGACAACCTACAATGAGCAGTTCTTC.

The chain combines TRBV12-3 or TRBV12-4 with TRBJ2-1; 7 positions match TRBD1. Germline trimming cut 6 bases from V and 6 bases from J; bases unmatched to any gene: 5. The CDR3 covers 13 residues. CDR3 coding DNA: TGTGCCAGCAGAACGACAGGGAGCAATGAGCAGTTCTTC. It specifies CASRTTGSNEQFF.

The DNA of the CDR3 is TGTGCCAGCAGCCATCCTCCAACTAATGAAAAACTGTTTTTT. It encodes CASSHPPTNEKLFF. The chain joins TRBV3-1 (or the pseudogene TRBV3-2) to TRBJ1-4; D gene unclear. Trimming shortened V by 3 bases and J by 0 bases, and 5 bases separated the two germline ends. In germline, CDR1 is LGHDT, CDR2 YNNKEL (reference sequence). This CDR3 spans 14 amino acids.